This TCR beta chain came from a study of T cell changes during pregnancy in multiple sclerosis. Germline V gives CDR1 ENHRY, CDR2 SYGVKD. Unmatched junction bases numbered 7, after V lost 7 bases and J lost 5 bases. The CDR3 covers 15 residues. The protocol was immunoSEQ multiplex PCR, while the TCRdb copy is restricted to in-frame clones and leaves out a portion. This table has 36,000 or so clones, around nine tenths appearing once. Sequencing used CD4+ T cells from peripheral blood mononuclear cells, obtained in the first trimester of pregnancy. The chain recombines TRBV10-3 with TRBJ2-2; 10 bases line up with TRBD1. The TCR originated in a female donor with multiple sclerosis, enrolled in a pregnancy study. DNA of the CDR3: TGTGCCATCACCGACAGGGGGCTCGAAACCGGGGAGCTGTTTTTT. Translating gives CAITDRGLETGELFF.